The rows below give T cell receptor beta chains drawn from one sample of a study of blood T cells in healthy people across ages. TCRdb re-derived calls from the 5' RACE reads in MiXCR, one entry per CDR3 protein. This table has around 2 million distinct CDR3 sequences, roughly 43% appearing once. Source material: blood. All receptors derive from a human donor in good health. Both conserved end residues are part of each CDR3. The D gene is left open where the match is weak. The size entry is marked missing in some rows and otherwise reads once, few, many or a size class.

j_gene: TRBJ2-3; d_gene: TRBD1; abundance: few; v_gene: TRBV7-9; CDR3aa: CASSSSGTGEDTQYF; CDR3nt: TGTGCCAGCAGCTCGTCCGGGACAGGGGAAGATACGCAGTATTTT
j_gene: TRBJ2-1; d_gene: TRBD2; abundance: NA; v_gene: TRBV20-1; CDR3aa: CSARAPWGGNFSWSSYNEQFF; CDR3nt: TGCAGTGCTAGAGCCCCTTGGGGGGGAAACTTTAGCTGGAGCTCCTACAATGAGCAGTTCTTC
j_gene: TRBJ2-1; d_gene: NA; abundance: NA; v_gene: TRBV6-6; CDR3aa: CASRVEYTGASYNEQFF; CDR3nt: TGTGCCAGCAGGGTCGAATATACGGGGGCCTCCTACAATGAGCAGTTCTTC
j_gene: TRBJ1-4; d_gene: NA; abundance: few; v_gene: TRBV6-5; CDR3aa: CASRVLVGPVSEKLFF; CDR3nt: TGTGCCAGCAGAGTACTCGTTGGACCAGTTAGTGAAAAACTGTTTTTT
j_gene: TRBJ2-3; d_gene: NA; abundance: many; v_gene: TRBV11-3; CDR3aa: CASSLGAYRSTDTQYF; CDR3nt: TGTGCCAGCAGCTTAGGGGCCTACAGAAGCACAGATACGCAGTATTTT
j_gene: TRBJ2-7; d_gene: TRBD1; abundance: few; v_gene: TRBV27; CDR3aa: CASSLNRGREQYF; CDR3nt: TGTGCCAGCAGTTTAAACAGGGGGCGAGAGCAGTACTTC
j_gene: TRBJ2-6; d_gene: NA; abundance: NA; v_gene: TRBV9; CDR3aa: CASSAEGRLYSGANVPTF; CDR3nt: TGTGCCAGCAGCGCCGAGGGACGGCTATACTCTGGGGCCAACGTCCCGACTTTC
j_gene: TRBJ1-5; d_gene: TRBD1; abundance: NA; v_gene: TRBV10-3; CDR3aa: CAISEMNRGYQPQHF; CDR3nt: TGTGCCATCAGTGAAATGAACAGGGGGTATCAGCCCCAGCATTTT
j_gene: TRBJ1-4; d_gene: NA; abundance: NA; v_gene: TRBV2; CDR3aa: CASKERAEKLFF; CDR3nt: TGTGCCAGCAAAGAGAGAGCTGAAAAACTGTTTTTT
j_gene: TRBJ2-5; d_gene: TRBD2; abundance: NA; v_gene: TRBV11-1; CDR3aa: CASSLVFGGARETQYF; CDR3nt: TGTGCCAGCAGCTTAGTATTCGGGGGGGCCAGAGAGACCCAGTACTTC
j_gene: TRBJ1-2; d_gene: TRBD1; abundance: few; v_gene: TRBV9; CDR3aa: CASSPGTGAFYGYTF; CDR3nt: TGTGCCAGCAGCCCCGGGACAGGGGCCTTCTATGGCTACACCTTC
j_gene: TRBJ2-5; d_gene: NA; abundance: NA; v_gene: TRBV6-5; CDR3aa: CASTREATQYF; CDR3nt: TGTGCCAGCACTCGCGAGGCGACCCAGTACTTC
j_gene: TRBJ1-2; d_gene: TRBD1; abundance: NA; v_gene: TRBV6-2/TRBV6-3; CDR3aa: CATRQGENYGYTF; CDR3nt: TGTGCCACCCGACAGGGGGAAAACTATGGCTACACCTTC
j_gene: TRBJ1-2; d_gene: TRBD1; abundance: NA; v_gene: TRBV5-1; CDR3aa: CASSSRQGEDGYTF; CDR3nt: TGCGCCAGCAGCTCACGACAGGGGGAGGATGGCTACACCTTC
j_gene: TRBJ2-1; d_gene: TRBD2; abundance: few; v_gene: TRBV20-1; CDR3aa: CSLPRGGGYNEQFF; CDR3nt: TGCAGTCTCCCTAGGGGCGGGGGATACAATGAGCAGTTCTTC